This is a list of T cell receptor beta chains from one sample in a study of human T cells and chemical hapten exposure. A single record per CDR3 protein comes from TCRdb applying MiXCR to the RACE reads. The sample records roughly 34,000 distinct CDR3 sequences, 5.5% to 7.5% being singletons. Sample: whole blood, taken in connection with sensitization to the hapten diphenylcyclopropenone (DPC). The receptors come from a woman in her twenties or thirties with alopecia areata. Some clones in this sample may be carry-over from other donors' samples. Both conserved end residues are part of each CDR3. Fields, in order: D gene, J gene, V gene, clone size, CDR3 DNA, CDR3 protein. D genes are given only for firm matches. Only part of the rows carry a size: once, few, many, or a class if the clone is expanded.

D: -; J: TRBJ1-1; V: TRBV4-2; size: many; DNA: TGTGCCAGCAGCCAAGACCGATGGGTAGCTTTCTTT; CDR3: CASSQDRWVAFF
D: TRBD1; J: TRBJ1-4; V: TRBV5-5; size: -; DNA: TGTGCCAGCAGCTCGGGCGGGACAGTTAATGAAAAACTGTTTTTT; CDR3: CASSSGGTVNEKLFF
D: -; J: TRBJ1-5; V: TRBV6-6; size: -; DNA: TGTGCCAGCAGTTTACTCGATCAGCCCCAGCATTTT; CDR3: CASSLLDQPQHF
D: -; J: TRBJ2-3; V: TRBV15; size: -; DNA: TGTGCCACCAGCATACGCATCCACGCAGATACGCAGTATTTT; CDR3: CATSIRIHADTQYF
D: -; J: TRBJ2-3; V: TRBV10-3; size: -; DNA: TGTGCCATCAGCCGGGAAGAGCTGTCCTATACGCAGTATTTT; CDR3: CAISREELSYTQYF
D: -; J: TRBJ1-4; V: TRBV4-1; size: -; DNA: TGCGCCAGCAGCTCCCGTTTGATTGCAACTAATGAAAAACTGTTTTTT; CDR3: CASSSRLIATNEKLFF
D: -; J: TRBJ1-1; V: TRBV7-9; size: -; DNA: TGTGCCAGCAGCTTAGTGGGGAAGAACACTGAAGCTTTCTTT; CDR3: CASSLVGKNTEAFF
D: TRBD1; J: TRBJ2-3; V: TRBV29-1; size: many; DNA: TGCAGCGCGGGACAGACTACAGATACGCAGTATTTT; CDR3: CSAGQTTDTQYF
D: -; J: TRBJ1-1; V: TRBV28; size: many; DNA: TGTGCCAGCAGTTTATTGGGGGGCGACGGCACTGAAGCTTTCTTT; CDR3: CASSLLGGDGTEAFF
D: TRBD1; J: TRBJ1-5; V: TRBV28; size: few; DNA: TGTGCCAGCAGTCCCCGACAGGGGGGACAGCCCCAGCATTTT; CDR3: CASSPRQGGQPQHF
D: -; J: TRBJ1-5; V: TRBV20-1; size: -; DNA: TGCAGTGCCAGACCAGGGGCGTTTGAGCAGCCCCAGCATTTT; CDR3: CSARPGAFEQPQHF
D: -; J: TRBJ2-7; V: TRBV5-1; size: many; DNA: TGCGCCAGCAGCTTGGAAGGCGGATCCTACGAGCAGTACTTC; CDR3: CASSLEGGSYEQYF
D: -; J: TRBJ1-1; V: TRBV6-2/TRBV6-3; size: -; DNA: TGTGCCAGCAGCCTAGAGGGGCCGAGGGCTTTCTTT; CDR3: CASSLEGPRAFF
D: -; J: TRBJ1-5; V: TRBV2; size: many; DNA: TGTGCCAGCAGGGAAACAGGGCATAGCAATCAGCCCCAGCATTTT; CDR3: CASRETGHSNQPQHF
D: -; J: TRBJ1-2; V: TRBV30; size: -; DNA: TGTGCCTGGAGTACCAACCCAGGGGAATGGTATGGCTACACCTTC; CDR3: CAWSTNPGEWYGYTF
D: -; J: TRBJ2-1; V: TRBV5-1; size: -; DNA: TGCGCCAGCAGCTTGGGGGTCGCGGTCAATGAGCAGTTCTTC; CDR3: CASSLGVAVNEQFF
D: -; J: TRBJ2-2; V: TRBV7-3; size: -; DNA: TGTGCCAGCAGCCGAGGGGACACCGGGGAGCTGTTTTTT; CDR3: CASSRGDTGELFF
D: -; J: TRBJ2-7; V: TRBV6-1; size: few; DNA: TGTGCCAGCAGTGACCCTACCCTAGGGTGGGGGGAGCAGTACTTC; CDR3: CASSDPTLGWGEQYF
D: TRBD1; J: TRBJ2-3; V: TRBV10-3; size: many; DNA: TGTGCCATCAGTGACGGACAGGGGACAGATACGCAGTATTTT; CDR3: CAISDGQGTDTQYF
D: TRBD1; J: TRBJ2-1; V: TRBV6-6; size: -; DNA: TGTGCCAGCAGTTACTCGACAGGGGTGGACGAGCAGTTCTTC; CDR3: CASSYSTGVDEQFF
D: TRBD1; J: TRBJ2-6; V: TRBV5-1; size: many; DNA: TGCGCCAGCAGCATAGGGACAGGGGTAGCCAACGTCCTGACTTTC; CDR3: CASSIGTGVANVLTF
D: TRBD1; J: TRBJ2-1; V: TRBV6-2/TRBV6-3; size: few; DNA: TGTGCCAGCATCACAATCTACAGGGGCGCATCTAGCAATGAGCAGTTCTTC; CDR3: CASITIYRGASSNEQFF
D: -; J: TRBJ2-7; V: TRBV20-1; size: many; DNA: TGCAGTGCTCTAGATAACCCGCACTACGAGCAGTACTTC; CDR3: CSALDNPHYEQYF
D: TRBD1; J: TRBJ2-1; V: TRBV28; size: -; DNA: TGTGCCAGCGCGATCCGAGGCAGGGACAGGGGGCGAGGTAATGAGCAGTTCTTC; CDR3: CASAIRGRDRGRGNEQFF
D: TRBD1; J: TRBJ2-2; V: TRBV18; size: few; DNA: TGTGCCAGCTCACCATTGATGGGACAGGCTGTGACCGGGGAGCTGTTTTTT; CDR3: CASSPLMGQAVTGELFF
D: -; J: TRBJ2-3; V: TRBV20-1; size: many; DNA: TGCAGTGCTAGAAAAGGATCGGGAGATGACCAGTATTTT; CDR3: CSARKGSGDDQYF
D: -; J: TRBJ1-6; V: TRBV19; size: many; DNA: TGTGCCAGTAGTCTACCACTACTGGGGGATTCACCCCTCCACTTT; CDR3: CASSLPLLGDSPLHF
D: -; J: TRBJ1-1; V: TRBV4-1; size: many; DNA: TGCGCCAGCAGCCAGTACGTTCTCGGCACTGAAGCTTTCTTT; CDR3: CASSQYVLGTEAFF
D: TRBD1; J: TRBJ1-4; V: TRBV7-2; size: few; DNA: TGTGCCAGCAGCTTGACAGGGCGAGAAAAACTGTTTTTT; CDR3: CASSLTGREKLFF
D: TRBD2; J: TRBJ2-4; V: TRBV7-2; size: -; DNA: TGTGCCAGCAGCCGCTCGGGGGGACGGTCGGCGGCCAAAAACATTCAGTACTTC; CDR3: CASSRSGGRSAAKNIQYF
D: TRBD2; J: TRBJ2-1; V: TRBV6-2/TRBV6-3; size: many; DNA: TGTGCCAGCAGAACTAGCGGGGGGGGGTCAAGTGATGAGCAGTTCTTC; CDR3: CASRTSGGGSSDEQFF
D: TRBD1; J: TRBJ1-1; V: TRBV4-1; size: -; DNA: TGCGCCAGCAGCCGTCCGGGACAGGGGGCCAACACTGAAGCTTTCTTT; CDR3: CASSRPGQGANTEAFF
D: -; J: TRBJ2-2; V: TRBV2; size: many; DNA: TGTGCCAGCATCCGAGGGAGGACCGGGGAGCTGTTTTTT; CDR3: CASIRGRTGELFF
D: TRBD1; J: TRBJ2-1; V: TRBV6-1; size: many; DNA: TGTGCCAGCAGAACAGGGGTTCTCGCTTACAATGAGCAGTTCTTC; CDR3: CASRTGVLAYNEQFF
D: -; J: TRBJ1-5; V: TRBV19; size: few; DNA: TGTGCCAGTAGTCCGGGACCAGGGAAACAGCCCCAGCATTTT; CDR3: CASSPGPGKQPQHF
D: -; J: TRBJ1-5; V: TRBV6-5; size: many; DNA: TGTGCCAGCAGCAGGGGACTTGGGAAGGATCAGCCCCAGCATTTT; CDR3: CASSRGLGKDQPQHF
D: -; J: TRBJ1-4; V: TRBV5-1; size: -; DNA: TGCGCCAGCAGCGCAACCGGGACATCTAATGAAAAACTGTTTTTT; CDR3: CASSATGTSNEKLFF
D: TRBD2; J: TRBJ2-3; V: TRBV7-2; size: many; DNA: TGTGCCAGCAGCTTAGCGGGTAGCGGGGGGGCCCCCACGCAGTATTTT; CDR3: CASSLAGSGGAPTQYF